Sequencing of this T cell receptor (beta chain) was carried out in a study of T cell repertoires in cytomegalovirus infection. Study-level background: Public TCR beta signatures indicated both CMV infection and matching HLA type.

General study findings and limits: Dominant in the ex vivo response were TCR beta clonotypes restricted by HLA-C and specific for CMV. Carriers of CMV plus the relevant HLA were identified by cumulative public TCR beta family frequency.

Using its own MiXCR run on the reads, TCRdb lists one record per CDR3 protein. The table records 200,000 to 300,000 distinct CDR3 sequences, around an eighth of them present only once. V was trimmed by 3 bases and J by 1 base, leaving 18 bases between them. CDR1 is KGHSH, CDR2 LQKENI, per germline. The CDR3 runs to 17 residues. This clonotype appeared many times. Its specificity is not known. Sequenced input: PBMCs. The chain uses TRBV18 and TRBJ1-1; D is possibly TRBD1 (5 bases). The origin of this receptor is a human donor in good health (CMV status not recorded). Some clones in this sample may be carry-over from other donors' samples. CDR3 amino acids: CASSPVRGEGKNTEAFF. In DNA, the CDR3 is TGTGCCAGCTCACCCGTAAGGGGTGAGGGAAAGAACACTGAAGCTTTCTTT.